The clone carrying this T cell receptor (beta chain) was found once. Antigen: not known. The CDR3 is made up of 14 amino acids. Germline trimming cut 7 bases from V and 3 bases from J; bases unmatched to any gene: 3. Germline V gene data show CDR1 as SGHRS and CDR2 as YFSETQ. The data originate from a study of OX40 agonist ivuxolimab in advanced cancers. Overall study: With ivuxolimab, an agonistic anti-OX40 (CD134) antibody, patients were treated.

Clones were read by immunoSEQ multiplex PCR, and TCRdb kept only the in-frame ones, dropping some. The profile shows approximately 50,000 clones, roughly 94% of them singletons. The study's findings and limits: Several nonresponders also turned out to have low normalized T-cell clonal expansion. Mean expanded clone counts were higher in CD8+ than CD4+ T cells.

This sequence originates from an adult with an advanced solid tumor such as melanoma, head and neck, liver or kidney cancer. Source: CD4+ or CD8+ T cells sorted from blood, taken in a trial of the OX40 agonist ivuxolimab. V is TRBV5-1 and J is TRBJ2-1; 11 nucleotides align to TRBD1. The CDR3 DNA follows: TGCGCCAGCGGCGGGACAGGGGGCTACAATGAGCAGTTCTTC. Protein: CASGGTGGYNEQFF.